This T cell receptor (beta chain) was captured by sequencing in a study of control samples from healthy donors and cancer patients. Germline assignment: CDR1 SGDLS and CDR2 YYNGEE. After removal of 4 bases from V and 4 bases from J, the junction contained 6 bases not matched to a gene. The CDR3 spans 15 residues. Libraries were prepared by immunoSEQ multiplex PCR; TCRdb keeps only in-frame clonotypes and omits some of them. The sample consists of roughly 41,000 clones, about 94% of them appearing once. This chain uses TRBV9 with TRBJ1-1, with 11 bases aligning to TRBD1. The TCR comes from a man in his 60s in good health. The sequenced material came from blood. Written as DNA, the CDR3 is TGTGCCAGCAGCTACTCCGGGACAGGGGGCACTGAAGCTTTCTTT. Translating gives CASSYSGTGGTEAFF.